Each of the 12 T cell receptor beta chains below was sequenced from the same sample in a study of CD8+CD57+ T cells in acquired aplastic anemia. The template used for profiling TCR beta VDJ and CDR3 was genomic DNA. TCRdb used MiXCR to reprocess the reads, holding one entry per CDR3 protein. The repertoire has about 210,000 distinct CDR3 sequences, 30% to 40% of them found once; the top ten carry roughly 1.1%. Source material: sorted CD4+, CD8+, or CD8+CD57+ T cells (not recorded which) from PBMCs. Every receptor here comes from a human donor in good health, serving as a control.

This clonotype occurred many times. This rearrangement joins TRBV9 to TRBJ2-7, with a weak D call TRBD2 (7 bases). The CDR3 consists of 14 residues. Trimming pared 2 bases from V and 1 base from J, leaving 10 bases between. The V gene's germline CDR1 is SGDLS and CDR2 YYNGEE. The CDR3 DNA follows: TGTGCCAGCAGCGTCGGGGGGCTATCCTACGAGCAGTACTTC. Amino acids: CASSVGGLSYEQYF. Based on the CDR3 plus reference TRBV9 and TRBJ2-7, the full variable domain is DSGVTQTPKHLITATGQRVTLRCSPRSGDLSVYWYQQSLDQGLQFLIQYYNGEERAKGNILERFSAQQFPDLHSELNLSSLELGDSALYFCASSVGGLSYEQYFGPGTRLTVT.

The chain carries TRBV6-1 and TRBJ1-1; D is uncertain. Trimming removed 1 base from V and 4 bases from J, with 16 bases in between. The length of the CDR3 is 16 residues. CDR1 MNHNS and CDR2 SASEGT come from the germline V gene. The CDR3 loop reads CASSEGLGRKSTEAFF. The CDR3 DNA reads as TGTGCCAGCAGTGAAGGTTTGGGCAGAAAAAGCACTGAAGCTTTCTTT.

This chain connects TRBV4-1 to TRBJ2-1, with 10 bases fitting TRBD2. CDR3 length: 19 amino acids. The V gene's germline CDR1 is MGHRA and CDR2 YSYEKL. V gave up 2 bases and J gave up 5 bases; unmatched junction bases: 15. CDR3 region: CASSQRSVLAGGINNEQFF. CDR3 sequence (DNA): TGCGCCAGCAGCCAACGTTCCGTTTTAGCGGGAGGTATAAACAATGAGCAGTTCTTC.

This clonotype was detected many times. The chain carries TRBV7-8 and TRBJ1-5, with D hard to call. V was shortened by 3 bases and J by 5 bases, with 8 bases between the two germline ends. Germline lookup yields CDR1 SGHVS and CDR2 FQNEAQ. The CDR3 has 13 amino acids. In DNA form, the CDR3 reads TGTGCCAGCAGCTTTTCCCCGGATCAGCCCCAGCATTTT. Its translation is CASSFSPDQPQHF.

The chain uses TRBV9 and TRBJ1-6; a weak D match, TRBD1 (6 bases). The V and J ends lost 0 bases and 10 bases respectively, with 11 bases between them. The length of the CDR3 is 14 residues. Germline V gene lookup returns CDR1 SGDLS and CDR2 YYNGEE. CDR3 DNA: TGTGCCAGCAGCGTAGAGGACAGCAGGTCACCCCTCCACTTT. The encoded protein is CASSVEDSRSPLHF.

The rearrangement links TRBV5-1 to TRBJ2-1; 7 bases line up with TRBD2. Trimming at V came to 0 bases and at J to 4 bases, leaving 10 bases not matched to a gene. Germline CDR1 reads SGHRS; CDR2 reads YFSETQ. The CDR3 runs 17 residues. CDR3 protein: CASSLAFGPGGYNEQFF. In nucleotides, the CDR3 is TGCGCCAGCAGCTTGGCCTTTGGACCGGGAGGTTACAATGAGCAGTTCTTC.

Comments on this clonotype: Just one base apart from a much larger clone, this may be a read error. CDR3 DNA sequence: TGCAGTGCTAGAGATGGACTGAACACTGGAGCTTTCTTT. It yields the protein CSARDGLNTGAFF. The chain couples TRBV20-1 to TRBJ1-1; D is undetermined. Germline V lookup: CDR1 DFQATT, CDR2 SNEGSKA (reference sequence). CDR3 length: 13 residues.

The gene calls are TRBV2 and TRBJ2-3; D not certain. Trimming took off 8 bases at V and 3 bases at J, with 15 bases between the two ends. This CDR3 has 14 amino acids. Germline loops: CDR1 SNHLY, CDR2 FYNNEI. CDR3 loop: CASRSTRRTDTQYF. The CDR3 DNA reads as TGTGCCAGCCGGTCGACCCGCCGAACAGATACGCAGTATTTT.

There are many counts of this clonotype. This chain connects TRBV7-9 to TRBJ1-1; D is unresolved. The CDR3 has 14 amino acids. Per germline, CDR1 SEHNR and CDR2 FQNEAQ (reference sequence). V shed 2 bases and J shed 4 bases, with 11 bases lying between them. CDR3 nucleotides: TGTGCCAGCAGCTTACTGGCAGGAGGCACTGAAGCTTTCTTT. Its protein is CASSLLAGGTEAFF. Full variable domain (outside the CDR3, taken from reference TRBV7-9 and TRBJ1-1): DTGVSQNPRHKITKRGQNVTFRCDPISEHNRLYWYRQTLGQGPEFLTYFQNEAQLEKSRLLSDRFSAERPKGSFSTLEIQRTEQGDSAMYLCASSLLAGGTEAFFGQGTRLTVV.

At least ten counts were recorded for this clonotype. CDR3 in DNA: TGTGCCATCAGTGGAGACAGGGCCTCACCCCTCCACTTT. Translated: CAISGDRASPLHF. This chain joins TRBV10-3 and TRBJ1-6, with 7 bases matching TRBD1. This CDR3 contains 13 residues. CDR1 ENHRY and CDR2 SYGVKD come from the germline V gene. V lost 4 bases to trimming and J lost 10 bases; unmatched junction nucleotides: 4.

The chain is built from TRBV3-1 and TRBJ1-3, with 7 bases fitting TRBD1. The CDR3 has 17 amino acids. Germline-derived CDR1 and CDR2 are LGHDT and YNNKEL (reference sequence). V shed 2 bases, J shed 7 bases, and the junction held 14 bases outside the gene matches. The CDR3 protein is CASSQLRDSPPGNTIYF. The CDR3, as DNA: TGTGCCAGCAGCCAACTACGGGACAGCCCTCCGGGGAACACCATATATTTT.

This clonotype was detected only a few times. The chain is built from TRBV6-1 and TRBJ1-2; the D is unclear. Germline values: CDR1 MNHNS, CDR2 SASEGT. CDR3 length equals 13 residues. The CDR3 loop is CAIRGASNYGYTF. In DNA form, the CDR3 reads TGTGCAATTCGAGGTGCTTCTAACTATGGCTACACCTTC.